This TCR beta chain stems from a study of Graves' ophthalmopathy and Graves' hyperthyroidism. This CDR3 region has 15 residues. V dropped 5 bases and J dropped 2 bases, with 13 bases sitting between them. Germline CDR1 and CDR2: SGHVS and FQNEAQ. Using RNA transcripts, the TCR beta CDR3 regions were amplified. First-round RT-PCR employed HTBI primers, with a second-round multiplex PCR after it. TCRdb used MiXCR to reprocess the multiplex PCR reads, holding one entry per CDR3 protein. Of about 380,000 distinct CDR3 sequences listed, 15% to 19% were seen once; the top ten hold around 6.6%. This clonotype was found many times. From fresh peripheral blood, over 9 ml in volume, the PBMCs were obtained.

Sample: peripheral blood. This TCR came from a woman in her late teens or twenties with stable Graves' hyperthyroidism. The genes are TRBV7-8 and TRBJ1-5; perhaps TRBD1 as D (5 bases). The CDR3 sequence: CASSGGTGGNQPQHF. CDR3 bases: TGTGCCAGCAGCGGCGGGACCGGCGGCAATCAGCCCCAGCATTTT.